The rows below give T cell receptor beta chains drawn from one sample of a study of blood T cell repertoires in COVID-19. The assay was immunoSEQ multiplex PCR, and TCRdb's table has in-frame clones only and misses some. Found here are 200,000 to 250,000 clones, roughly 84% of them singletons; the top ten hold 6.8%. The material sequenced was PBMCs or T cells enriched from blood (not recorded which). The receptors derive from a woman aged 40 to 49 who had recovered from COVID-19. The CDR3 runs from the conserved cysteine through the conserved F or W. Fields, in order: V gene, J gene, D gene, CDR3 protein, CDR3 DNA. The D gene is left open where the match is weak.

v_gene: TRBV2
j_gene: TRBJ2-2
d_gene: TRBD2
CDR3aa: CASSERTSGIGELFF
CDR3nt: TGTGCCAGCAGTGAAAGGACTAGCGGGATCGGGGAGCTGTTTTTT

v_gene: TRBV7-2
j_gene: TRBJ1-2
d_gene: TRBD1
CDR3aa: CASSPRQGRGYTF
CDR3nt: TGTGCCAGCAGCCCACGACAGGGTCGGGGCTACACCTTC

v_gene: TRBV5-5
j_gene: TRBJ2-1
d_gene: TRBD1
CDR3aa: CASSLADRVPNEQFF
CDR3nt: TGTGCCAGCAGCTTGGCGGACAGGGTCCCCAATGAGCAGTTCTTC

v_gene: TRBV11-2
j_gene: TRBJ1-1
d_gene: .
CDR3aa: CASSLGQGWTEAFF
CDR3nt: TGTGCCAGCAGCTTAGGTCAGGGGTGGACTGAAGCTTTCTTT

v_gene: TRBV28
j_gene: TRBJ1-5
d_gene: TRBD1
CDR3aa: CASSLSGTGAVTYSNQPQHF
CDR3nt: TGTGCCAGCAGCTTATCCGGGACAGGGGCCGTCACTTATAGCAATCAGCCCCAGCATTTT

v_gene: TRBV7-2
j_gene: TRBJ1-5
d_gene: TRBD1
CDR3aa: CASSLSRDRPVQPQHF
CDR3nt: TGTGCCAGCAGCTTATCCCGGGACAGGCCTGTTCAGCCCCAGCATTTT

v_gene: TRBV7-2
j_gene: TRBJ1-2
d_gene: .
CDR3aa: CASSTGQPSNYGYTF
CDR3nt: TGTGCCAGCAGCACAGGACAGCCGTCTAACTATGGCTACACCTTC

v_gene: TRBV12-3/TRBV12-4
j_gene: TRBJ2-2
d_gene: .
CDR3aa: CASSLFGDGELFF
CDR3nt: TGTGCCAGCAGTTTATTCGGTGACGGGGAGCTGTTTTTT

v_gene: TRBV18
j_gene: TRBJ1-2
d_gene: .
CDR3aa: CASSPEARGAYGYTF
CDR3nt: TGTGCCAGCTCACCAGAGGCACGGGGGGCCTATGGCTACACCTTC

v_gene: TRBV5-1
j_gene: TRBJ2-6
d_gene: .
CDR3aa: CASSLAPDTGTSGANVLTF
CDR3nt: TGCGCCAGCAGCTTGGCCCCCGATACAGGCACCTCTGGGGCCAACGTCCTGACTTTC